The present TCR beta chain was sequenced within a study of human T cells and chemical hapten exposure. Documented time point: patch test 3, about 24 weeks after DPC sensitization. Noted treatment: therapeutic diphenylcyclopropenone sensitization with weekly scalp DPC. TCRdb re-called the RACE reads through MiXCR, storing one row per CDR3 protein. The data show 82,000 or so distinct CDR3 sequences, approximately 12% seen once. The CDR3 consists of 13 residues. Between the trimmed V and J ends, which lost 3 bases and 1 base, there was a span of 6 bases. Germline assignment: CDR1 SGHAT and CDR2 FQNNGV. This chain links TRBV11-2 with TRBJ2-5; D gene ambiguous. Sample: whole blood, taken in connection with sensitization to the hapten diphenylcyclopropenone (DPC). The sequence came from a woman between 50 and 59 years old with alopecia areata. Some clones in this sample may be carry-over from other donors' samples. CDR3 bases: TGTGCCAGCAGCTTGGAAAGCCAAGAGACCCAGTACTTC. Translated, it gives CASSLESQETQYF.